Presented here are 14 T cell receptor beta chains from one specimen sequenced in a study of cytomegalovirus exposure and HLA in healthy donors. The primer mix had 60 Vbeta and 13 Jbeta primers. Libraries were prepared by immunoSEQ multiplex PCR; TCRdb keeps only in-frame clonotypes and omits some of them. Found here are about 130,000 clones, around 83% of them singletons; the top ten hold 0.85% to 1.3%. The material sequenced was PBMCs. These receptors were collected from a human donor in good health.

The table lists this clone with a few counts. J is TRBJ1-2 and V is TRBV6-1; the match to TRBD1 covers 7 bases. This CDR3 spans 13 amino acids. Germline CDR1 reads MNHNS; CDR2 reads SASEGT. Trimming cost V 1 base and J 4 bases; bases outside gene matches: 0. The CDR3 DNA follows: TGTGCCAGCAGTGAAGGACAGGGCTATGGCTACACCTTC. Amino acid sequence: CASSEGQGYGYTF.

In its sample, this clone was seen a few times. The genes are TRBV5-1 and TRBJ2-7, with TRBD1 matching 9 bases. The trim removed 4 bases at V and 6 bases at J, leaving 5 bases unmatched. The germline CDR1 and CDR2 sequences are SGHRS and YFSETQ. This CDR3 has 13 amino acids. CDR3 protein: CASSLDRGVEQYF. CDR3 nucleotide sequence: TGCGCCAGCAGCCTGGACAGGGGAGTCGAGCAGTACTTC.

CDR3 region: CASSVSSGRAYEQYF. The CDR3 nucleotides read TGTGCCAGCAGTGTTTCCTCCGGTCGGGCCTACGAGCAGTACTTC. J is TRBJ2-7 and V is TRBV2, with no clear D. Germline V gene sequence: CDR1 SNHLY, CDR2 FYNNEI. The ends were cut back, 4 bases at V and 2 bases at J, with 15 bases in the middle. The CDR3 covers 15 residues. Filled out from reference TRBV2 and TRBJ2-7, the complete variable domain reads EPEVTQTPSHQVTQMGQEVILRCVPISNHLYFYWYRQILGQKVEFLVSFYNNEISEKSEIFDDQFSVERPDGSNFTLKIRSTKLEDSAMYFCASSVSSGRAYEQYFGPGTRLTVT.

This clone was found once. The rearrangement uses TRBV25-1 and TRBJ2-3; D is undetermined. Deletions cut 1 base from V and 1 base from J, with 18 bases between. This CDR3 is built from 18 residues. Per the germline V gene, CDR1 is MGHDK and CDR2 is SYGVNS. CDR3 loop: CASSEFFIGRSGTDTQYF. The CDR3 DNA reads TGTGCCAGCAGTGAATTTTTCATCGGCAGGTCGGGCACAGATACGCAGTATTTT.

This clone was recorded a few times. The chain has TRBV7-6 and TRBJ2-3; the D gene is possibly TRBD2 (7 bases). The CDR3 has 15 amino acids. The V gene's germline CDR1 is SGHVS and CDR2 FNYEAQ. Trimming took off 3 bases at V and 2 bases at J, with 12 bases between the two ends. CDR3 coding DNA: TGTGCCAGCAGCTTGGGGGGGGCATTCACAGATACGCAGTATTTT. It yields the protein CASSLGGAFTDTQYF.

Here the CDR3 reads CASSPFLASGNSIPYEQYF. The CDR3 region has the DNA TGTGCCAGCTCACCATTTCTCGCATCGGGGAATTCGATCCCCTACGAGCAGTACTTC. The V gene is TRBV18, the J gene TRBJ2-7, with D maybe TRBD2 (5 bases). Trimming removed 2 bases from V and 2 bases from J, with 25 bases in between. The CDR3 consists of 19 residues. Germline loops: CDR1 KGHSH, CDR2 LQKENI. Supplemented by reference TRBV18 and TRBJ2-7, the full variable domain reads NAGVMQNPRHLVRRRGQEARLRCSPMKGHSHVYWYRQLPEEGLKFMVYLQKENIIDESGMPKERFSAEFPKEGPSILRIQQVVRGDSAAYFCASSPFLASGNSIPYEQYFGPGTRLTVT.

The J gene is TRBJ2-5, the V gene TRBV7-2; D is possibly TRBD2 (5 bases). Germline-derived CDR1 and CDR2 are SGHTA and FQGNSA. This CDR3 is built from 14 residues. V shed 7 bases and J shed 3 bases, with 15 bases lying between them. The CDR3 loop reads CASTRRTGEETQYF. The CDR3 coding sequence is TGTGCCAGCACCCGTCGGACTGGAGAAGAGACCCAGTACTTC.

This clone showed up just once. DNA of the CDR3: TGTGCCAGCAGCCCCCTAGCCCCCACCGGGGAGCTGTTTTTT. Its protein product is CASSPLAPTGELFF. This chain connects TRBV7-7 to TRBJ2-2; possible D gene TRBD2, 5 bases. Looked up from germline, CDR1 is SSHAT and CDR2 is FNYEAQ (reference sequence). The germline V and J ends were trimmed by 5 bases and 4 bases, with 11 bases remaining between them. CDR3 length equals 14 residues. Full variable domain (remainder filled in from reference TRBV7-7 and TRBJ2-2): GAGVSQSPRYKVTKRGQDVTLRCDPISSHATLYWYQQALGQGPEFLTYFNYEAQPDKSGLPSDRFSAERPEGSISTLTIQRTEQRDSAMYRCASSPLAPTGELFFGEGSRLTVL.

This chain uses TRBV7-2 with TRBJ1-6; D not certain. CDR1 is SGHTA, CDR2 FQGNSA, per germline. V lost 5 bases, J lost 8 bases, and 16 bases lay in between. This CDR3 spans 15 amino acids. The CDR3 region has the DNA TGTGCCAGCAGCCCCTCGGTTCGGGAGTATTCACCCCTCCACTTT. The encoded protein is CASSPSVREYSPLHF.

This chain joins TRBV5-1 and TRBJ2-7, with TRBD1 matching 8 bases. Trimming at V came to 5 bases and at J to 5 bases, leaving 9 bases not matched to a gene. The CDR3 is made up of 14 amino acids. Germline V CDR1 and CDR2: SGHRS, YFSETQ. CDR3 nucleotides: TGCGCCAGCAGTTTTAGCCCAGGGGGCCACGAGCAGTACTTC. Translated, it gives CASSFSPGGHEQYF.

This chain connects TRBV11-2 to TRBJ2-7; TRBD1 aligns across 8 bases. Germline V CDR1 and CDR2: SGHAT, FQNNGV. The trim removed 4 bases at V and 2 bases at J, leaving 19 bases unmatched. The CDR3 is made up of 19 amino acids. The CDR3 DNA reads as TGTGCCAGCAGCTCTATAAAAATTTACCGGGACAGGTCGCCCTACGAGCAGTACTTC. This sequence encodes CASSSIKIYRDRSPYEQYF.

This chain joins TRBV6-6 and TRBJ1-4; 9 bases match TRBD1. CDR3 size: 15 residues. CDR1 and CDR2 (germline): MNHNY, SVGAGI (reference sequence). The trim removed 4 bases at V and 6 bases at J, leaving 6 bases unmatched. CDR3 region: CASSSNRGLYEKLFF. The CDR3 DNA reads TGTGCCAGCAGTTCGAACAGGGGGCTCTATGAAAAACTGTTTTTT.

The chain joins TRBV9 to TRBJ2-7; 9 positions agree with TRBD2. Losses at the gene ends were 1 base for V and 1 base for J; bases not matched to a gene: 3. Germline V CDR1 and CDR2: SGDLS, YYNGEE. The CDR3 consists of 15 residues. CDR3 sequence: CASSVSAGGSYEQYF. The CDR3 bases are TGTGCCAGCAGCGTATCCGCGGGGGGGTCCTACGAGCAGTACTTC.

The CDR3 region has the DNA TGTGCCAGCAGTGTCACAGGGAAGATTCAAAAACTGTTTTTT. Amino acid sequence: CASSVTGKIQKLFF. The chain recombines TRBV25-1 with TRBJ1-4; TRBD1 is a possible D gene (6 bases). CDR1 is MGHDK and CDR2 is SYGVNS in the germline V gene. This CDR3 is 14 amino acids long. Trimming removed 4 bases from V and 9 bases from J, with 15 bases in between.